The 10 T cell receptor beta chains presented below share a single source sample, sequenced in a study of shared clonotypes between healthy human individuals. Here immunoSEQ multiplex PCR was the method, and the copy in TCRdb shows in-frame clones only, minus some. The table shows over a million clones, with around three quarters occurring only once. The sample was memory CD4+ T cells from PBMCs. Described subset: CD45RA-negative fraction. Receptors originate from a man aged 18-30 years in good health. Some clones in this sample may be carry-over from other donors' samples.

V gene TRBV7-3 combines with J gene TRBJ2-1, with 8 bases fitting TRBD2. Germline loops: CDR1 SGHTA, CDR2 FQGTGA. Losses at the gene ends were 3 bases for V and 0 bases for J; bases not matched to a gene: 4. The CDR3 runs to 16 residues. CDR3 loop: CASSLNSGASYNEQFF. CDR3 DNA: TGTGCCAGCAGCTTGAATAGCGGGGCCTCCTACAATGAGCAGTTCTTC. Using reference TRBV7-3 and TRBJ2-1 for the parts outside the CDR3, the full variable domain is GAGVSQTPSNKVTEKGKYVELRCDPISGHTALYWYRQSLGQGPEFLIYFQGTGAADDSGLPNDRFFAVRPEGSVSTLKIQRTERGDSAVYLCASSLNSGASYNEQFFGPGTRLTVL.

This clone was counted many times. V usage is TRBV15 and J usage is TRBJ2-7; weak D call: TRBD2 (5 bases). Germline lookup yields CDR1 LNHNV and CDR2 YYDKDF (reference sequence). This CDR3 region has 17 residues. Trimming removed 4 bases from V and 3 bases from J, with 22 bases in between. The CDR3 sequence is CATSNPPLVLRVYEQYF. The CDR3 DNA reads TGTGCCACCAGCAACCCCCCACTAGTCCTTAGGGTCTACGAGCAGTACTTC.

This chain links TRBV28 with TRBJ1-1, with 8 bases aligning to TRBD1. Germline CDR1 MDHEN, CDR2 SYDVKM. V dropped 6 bases and J dropped 5; count of bases not matched to a gene: 8. CDR3 length: 14 residues. CDR3 protein: CASSRQGFGTEAFF. For the CDR3, the DNA is TGTGCCAGCAGCCGACAGGGGTTTGGGACTGAAGCTTTCTTT. Full variable domain (outside the CDR3, taken from reference TRBV28 and TRBJ1-1): DVKVTQSSRYLVKRTGEKVFLECVQDMDHENMFWYRQDPGLGLRLIYFSYDVKMKEKGDIPEGYSVSREKKERFSLILESASTNQTSMYLCASSRQGFGTEAFFGQGTRLTVV.

Of note for this clone: A single base separates this from a much larger clone, so it may be a read error. The V and J genes are TRBV5-6 and TRBJ1-1; D ambiguous. Germline V gene data show CDR1 as SGHDT and CDR2 as YYEEEE. The CDR3 has 13 residues. Trimming shortened V by 0 bases and J by 0 bases, and 3 bases separated the two germline ends. The chain's CDR3 is CASSLEVNTEAFF. The CDR3 DNA reads TGTGCCAGCAGCTTGGAGGTGAACACTGAAGCTTTCTTT.

This rearrangement joins TRBV19 to TRBJ2-3; D is possibly TRBD2 (6 bases). V dropped 2 bases and J dropped 6 bases, with 9 bases sitting between them. From germline, CDR1 is LNHDA and CDR2 SQIVND (reference sequence). The CDR3 is 13 residues long. CDR3 nucleotides: TGTGCCAGTAGTATACCAGGGAGGGATACGCAGTATTTT. Translating gives CASSIPGRDTQYF.

A word on this clone: Other DNA sequences in this sample translate to the same CDR3. This chain uses TRBV5-4 with TRBJ2-3, with 10 bases matching TRBD2. Germline CDR1 reads SGHNT; CDR2 reads YYREEE (reference sequence). Germline trimming cut 0 bases from V and 3 bases from J; bases unmatched to any gene: 4. The CDR3 spans 16 residues. CDR3 protein: CASSLGLAGSTDTQYF. The CDR3 DNA follows: TGTGCCAGCAGCTTGGGACTAGCGGGCTCTACAGATACGCAGTATTTT.

This sequence joins TRBV2 and TRBJ1-4; tentatively, D is TRBD1 (6 bases). The V end was cut by 4 bases, the J end by 5 bases, with 8 bases between. CDR3 length equals 13 residues. CDR1 and CDR2 (germline): SNHLY, FYNNEI. The CDR3 loop is CASSVQGNEKLFF. The CDR3 DNA reads as TGTGCCAGCAGTGTTCAGGGGAATGAAAAACTGTTTTTT.

The chain carries TRBV28 and TRBJ2-1; D may match TRBD1 or TRBD2 (5 bases each). From germline, CDR1 is MDHEN and CDR2 SYDVKM. The V gene lost 2 bases and the J gene lost 8 bases, with 10 bases spanning the gap. This CDR3 is built from 13 residues. The CDR3 bases are TGTGCCAGCAGTTTAGTGAGGGGAGATGAGCAGTTCTTC. This codes for CASSLVRGDEQFF.

The chain uses TRBV30 and TRBJ1-5; 10 bases match TRBD1. CDR3 length: 15 residues. In germline, CDR1 is GTSNPN, CDR2 SVGIG (reference sequence). After removal of 3 bases from V and 5 bases from J, the junction contained 7 bases not matched to a gene. The CDR3: CAWSPSDRGYQPQHF. The CDR3 DNA reads as TGTGCCTGGAGCCCCTCGGACAGGGGGTATCAGCCCCAGCATTTT.

Only a few counts were recorded for this clone. In nucleotides, the CDR3 is TGTGCCAGCAGTTTTACAGACAGAGTGTACACTGAAGCTTTCTTT. Its protein is CASSFTDRVYTEAFF. The rearrangement joins TRBV28 to TRBJ1-1, with D possibly TRBD1 on 5 matching bases. CDR1 is MDHEN, CDR2 SYDVKM, per germline. This CDR3 has 15 amino acids. Trimming took off 3 bases at V and 3 bases at J, with 14 bases between the two ends. Looking up the rest from reference TRBV28 and TRBJ1-1 gives the full variable domain: DVKVTQSSRYLVKRTGEKVFLECVQDMDHENMFWYRQDPGLGLRLIYFSYDVKMKEKGDIPEGYSVSREKKERFSLILESASTNQTSMYLCASSFTDRVYTEAFFGQGTRLTVV.